Listed here are 26 T cell receptor beta chains from one sample, sequenced in a study of cytomegalovirus exposure and HLA in healthy donors. Use of 60 Vbeta and 13 Jbeta primers characterized the PCR. Libraries were prepared by immunoSEQ multiplex PCR; TCRdb keeps only in-frame clonotypes and omits some of them. The profile shows 120,000 or so clones, about 71% of them singletons. Sequencing was performed on PBMCs. The receptor set was obtained from a woman aged 50 to 60 in good health and CMV-seronegative.

The chain is built from TRBV5-1 and TRBJ2-2, with 8 bases identical to TRBD1. V gave up 7 bases and J gave up 4 bases; unmatched junction bases: 12. Germline V CDR1 and CDR2: SGHRS, YFSETQ. This CDR3 is built from 16 residues. The CDR3, as DNA: TGCGCCAGCGGGGGACAGGCTTTTGAGGGCACCGGGGAGCTGTTTTTT. This encodes CASGGQAFEGTGELFF.

The rearrangement uses TRBV6-5 and TRBJ1-3; D ambiguous. CDR3 length: 15 residues. Trimming left V 2 bases short and J 0 bases short, with 8 bases between. The germline CDR1 and CDR2 sequences are MNHEY and SVGAGI. The CDR3 sequence: CASSYAPSSGNTIYF. Written as DNA, the CDR3 is TGTGCCAGCAGTTACGCACCCAGCTCTGGAAACACCATATATTTT.

This chain joins TRBV7-3 and TRBJ2-3; a weak D match, TRBD2 (5 bases). This CDR3 is built from 14 residues. The germline V and J ends were trimmed by 5 bases and 2 bases, with 11 bases remaining between them. Per germline, CDR1 SGHTA and CDR2 FQGTGA. In DNA form, the CDR3 reads TGTGCCAGCAGCCCGGACTCCTTCACAGATACGCAGTATTTT. Protein: CASSPDSFTDTQYF.

The chain uses TRBV10-2 and TRBJ1-1; D remains ambiguous. The CDR3 is made up of 12 amino acids. Per the germline V gene, CDR1 is WSHSY and CDR2 is SAAADI. The germline V and J ends were trimmed by 8 bases and 0 bases, with 7 bases remaining between them. The CDR3: CASVNLNTEAFF. In nucleotides, the CDR3 is TGCGCCAGCGTAAACTTGAACACTGAAGCTTTCTTT.

V is TRBV28 and J is TRBJ2-5, with D possibly matching TRBD1 (8 bases). CDR1 and CDR2 from the germline V gene are MDHEN and SYDVKM. Trimming shortened V by 3 bases and J by 5 bases, and 19 bases separated the two germline ends. The length of the CDR3 is 16 residues. The CDR3, as DNA: TGTGCCAGCAGTTTTTCCGTAGACAGGGGAGGGGAGACCCAGTACTTC. Translating gives CASSFSVDRGGETQYF.

A few counts support this clone. V is TRBV11-1 and J is TRBJ1-1, with D perhaps matching TRBD1 (5 bases). V lost 5 bases to trimming and J lost 1 base, with 8 bases between them. Germline V gene lookup returns CDR1 SGHAT and CDR2 FQDESV (reference sequence). This CDR3 spans 13 amino acids. The CDR3 spells CASSRQTNTEAFF. DNA for the CDR3: TGTGCCAGCAGCCGACAGACGAACACTGAAGCTTTCTTT.

The rearrangement links TRBV27 to TRBJ1-5, with D perhaps TRBD1 (6 bases). Trimming cost V 6 bases and J 4 bases, with 13 bases left between them. There are 14 residues in the CDR3. Germline CDR1 MNHEY, CDR2 SMNVEV (reference sequence). CDR3 in DNA: TGTGCCAGCAGCCGCGGACAGTTAAATCAGCCCCAGCATTTT. Translated: CASSRGQLNQPQHF.

The chain couples TRBV28 to TRBJ1-5, with 10 bases lining up with TRBD1. The CDR3 is 15 residues long. CDR1 is MDHEN, CDR2 SYDVKM, per germline. V dropped 5 bases and J dropped 9; count of bases not matched to a gene: 10. CDR3 in amino acids: CASSTGTGDSLPQHF. CDR3 bases: TGTGCCAGCAGTACCGGGACAGGGGATTCTCTGCCCCAGCATTTT.

In this sample, this clone turned up a few times. The gene calls are TRBV6-6 and TRBJ2-7, with TRBD1 matching 7 bases. Germline trimming cut 10 bases from V and 0 bases from J; bases unmatched to any gene: 3. The CDR3 length is 12 residues. Germline assignment: CDR1 MNHNY and CDR2 SVGAGI (reference sequence). CDR3 coding DNA: TGTGCCACCCGGGACAGCTCCTACGAGCAGTACTTC. Its translation: CATRDSSYEQYF.

The chain carries TRBV15 and TRBJ1-1, with TRBD1 as a possible D gene (6 bases). From germline, CDR1 is LNHNV and CDR2 YYDKDF (reference sequence). The CDR3 sequence is 14 residues long. The V end lost 4 bases, the J end lost 6 bases, and 15 bases lay between the germline ends. CDR3 coding DNA: TGTGCCACCAGCACTCGGACAGACGGGGCTGAAGCTTTCTTT. It specifies CATSTRTDGAEAFF.

This clone occurred a few times. The chain couples TRBV28 to TRBJ2-1; the D is unclear. V dropped 6 bases and J dropped 3 bases, with 15 bases sitting between them. Germline CDR1 is MDHEN and CDR2 is SYDVKM. The CDR3 is 15 residues long. CDR3 sequence reads: CASRPLGSGYNEQFF. The DNA of the CDR3 is TGTGCCAGCAGACCTCTCGGGTCCGGCTACAATGAGCAGTTCTTC. The variable domain in full, with the rest retrieved from reference TRBV28 and TRBJ2-1, is DVKVTQSSRYLVKRTGEKVFLECVQDMDHENMFWYRQDPGLGLRLIYFSYDVKMKEKGDIPEGYSVSREKKERFSLILESASTNQTSMYLCASRPLGSGYNEQFFGPGTRLTVL.

The rearrangement uses TRBV30 and TRBJ2-4; 8 positions match TRBD2. The CDR3 loop spans 16 amino acids. Germline V gives CDR1 GTSNPN, CDR2 SVGIG (reference sequence). The V segment lost 2 bases and the J segment 6 bases; nucleotides outside the gene matches: 12. As DNA, the CDR3 is TGTGCCTGGAGTTCCAGCGTCGGGACTAGAGGAAACATTCAGTACTTC. This gives the protein CAWSSSVGTRGNIQYF.

V usage is TRBV5-6 and J usage is TRBJ2-1; TRBD2 matches at 14 bases. CDR3 length: 17 amino acids. Germline loops: CDR1 SGHDT, CDR2 YYEEEE. The trim removed 1 base at V and 4 bases at J, leaving 4 bases unmatched. The CDR3 DNA sequence: TGTGCCAGCAGCTTGTTGACTAGCGGGAGGGAATACAATGAGCAGTTCTTC. It codes for CASSLLTSGREYNEQFF.

The chain uses TRBV6-1 and TRBJ2-2; TRBD2 matches at 10 bases. V lost 5 bases and J lost 9; bases outside the gene matches: 6. There are 14 residues in the CDR3. Germline loops: CDR1 MNHNS, CDR2 SASEGT. CDR3: CASSPGTSVWELFF. As DNA, the CDR3 is TGTGCCAGCAGTCCCGGGACTAGCGTCTGGGAGCTGTTTTTT.

The V call is TRBV7-2, the J call TRBJ1-5; D unclear. The germline V gene encodes CDR1 SGHTA and CDR2 FQGNSA. CDR3 length: 17 residues. The germline V and J ends were trimmed by 1 base and 0 bases, with 13 bases remaining between them. The CDR3 reads CASSLEPRKSSNQPQHF. CDR3 bases: TGTGCCAGCAGCTTAGAGCCAAGAAAGTCTAGCAATCAGCCCCAGCATTTT.

The chain combines TRBV11-2 with TRBJ1-4; 12 bases map to TRBD1. The CDR3 has 17 residues. CDR1 and CDR2 from the germline V gene are SGHAT and FQNNGV. V dropped 5 bases and J dropped 8; count of bases not matched to a gene: 12. This CDR3 reads CASSRTGTGGLREKLFF. CDR3 in DNA: TGTGCCAGCAGCCGAACCGGGACAGGGGGCTTAAGGGAAAAACTGTTTTTT.

The chain carries TRBV7-9 and TRBJ2-5; 13 positions agree with TRBD2. Germline V lookup: CDR1 SEHNR, CDR2 FQNEAQ (reference sequence). The junction had 8 bases not matched to a gene; V was cut back by 8 bases and J by 5 bases. This CDR3 contains 15 residues. This CDR3 reads CASGTSGRAPETQYF. The DNA for the CDR3 is TGTGCCAGCGGCACTAGCGGGAGGGCTCCGGAGACCCAGTACTTC.

The chain carries TRBV7-2 and TRBJ2-7, with 8 nucleotides matching TRBD2. This CDR3 is built from 17 residues. V lost 1 base to trimming and J lost 4 bases; unmatched junction nucleotides: 12. Looked up from germline, CDR1 is SGHTA and CDR2 is FQGNSA. CDR3 amino acids: CASSLVGGRSPDYEQYF. CDR3 DNA sequence: TGTGCCAGCAGCTTAGTCGGCGGGAGGTCGCCGGATTACGAGCAGTACTTC.

The J gene is TRBJ1-4, the V gene TRBV5-6; possible D gene TRBD1, 5 bases. CDR3 size: 15 residues. CDR1 SGHDT and CDR2 YYEEEE come from the germline V gene. V lost 4 bases, J lost 4 bases, and 14 bases lay in between. CDR3: CASSGGDGYNEKLFF. DNA for the CDR3: TGTGCCAGCAGCGGCGGGGACGGATATAATGAAAAACTGTTTTTT.

This clone was counted once. The V call is TRBV4-2, the J call TRBJ2-7, with 8 bases matching TRBD1. Germline values: CDR1 LGHNA, CDR2 YNFKEQ. J lost 5 bases, V lost 4 bases, and 13 bases had no gene match. The CDR3 runs to 16 residues. This chain's CDR3 is CASSPSVMGRGHEQYF. CDR3 DNA sequence: TGTGCCAGCAGCCCGTCGGTGATGGGCAGGGGGCACGAGCAGTACTTC.

V and J are TRBV28 and TRBJ2-3; TRBD2 matches at 7 bases. The length of the CDR3 is 17 residues. With 6 bases clipped from V and 2 bases from J, the junction kept 14 bases outside the gene matches. Looked up from germline, CDR1 is MDHEN and CDR2 is SYDVKM. CDR3 loop: CASRAPATGTITDTQYF. The DNA for the CDR3 is TGTGCCAGCAGAGCACCTGCGACCGGGACTATCACAGATACGCAGTATTTT.

The rearrangement links TRBV23-1 to TRBJ2-1; 9 nucleotides agree with TRBD1. TRBV23-1 is recorded as an ORF, its role being uncertain. After removal of 4 bases from V and 12 bases from J, the junction contained 7 bases not matched to a gene. The length of the CDR3 is 13 residues. For the CDR3, the DNA is TGCGCCAGCAGTCGCTACGGGACAGGGCGGCAGTTCTTC. Encoded protein: CASSRYGTGRQFF.

This chain uses TRBV15 with TRBJ2-5; 8 bases are shared with TRBD1. The V and J ends lost 4 bases and 2 bases, in that order; junction bases with no gene match: 3. Looked up from germline, CDR1 is LNHNV and CDR2 is YYDKDF (reference sequence). The CDR3 totals 14 residues. CDR3 sequence reads: CATSNDRGQETQYF. As DNA, the CDR3 is TGTGCCACCAGCAACGACAGGGGACAAGAGACCCAGTACTTC.

V is TRBV29-1 and J is TRBJ2-1; TRBD2 matches 7 bases. This CDR3 has 12 residues. Germline-derived CDR1 and CDR2 are SQVTM and ANQGSEA. With 1 base clipped from V and 8 bases from J, the junction kept 2 bases outside the gene matches. The CDR3 spells CSVEGLADEQFF. The CDR3 region has the DNA TGCAGCGTTGAAGGTCTAGCGGATGAGCAGTTCTTC.

The V and J genes are TRBV28 and TRBJ1-1; 10 bases are shared with TRBD1. The length of the CDR3 is 15 residues. V lost 6 bases, J lost 3 bases, and 7 bases stayed unmatched. Germline CDR1 and CDR2: MDHEN and SYDVKM. As DNA, the CDR3 is TGTGCCAGCAGACACGACAGGGGGCTTGACACTGAAGCTTTCTTT. As protein: CASRHDRGLDTEAFF.

This clone was counted between two and nine times. The V gene is TRBV30, the J gene TRBJ1-2; D unclear. The V end was cut by 2 bases, the J end by 0 bases, with 25 bases between. The length of the CDR3 is 19 residues. Germline CDR1 and CDR2: GTSNPN and SVGIG (reference sequence). This CDR3 is CAWSFTPGRGWPSNYGYTF. The CDR3, as DNA: TGTGCCTGGAGTTTCACCCCCGGGAGAGGGTGGCCCTCTAACTATGGCTACACCTTC.